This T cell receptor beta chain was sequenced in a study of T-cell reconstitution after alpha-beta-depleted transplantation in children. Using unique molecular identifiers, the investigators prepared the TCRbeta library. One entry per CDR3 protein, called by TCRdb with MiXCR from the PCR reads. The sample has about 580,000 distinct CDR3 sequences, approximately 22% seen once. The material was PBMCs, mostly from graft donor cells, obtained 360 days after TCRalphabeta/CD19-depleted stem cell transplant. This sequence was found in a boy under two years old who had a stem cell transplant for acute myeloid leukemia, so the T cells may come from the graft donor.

In nucleotides, the CDR3 is TGTGCCAGCAGCTTAGCTATATATGGACAGGGGGCCTACAATGAGCAGTTCTTC. Translating it yields CASSLAIYGQGAYNEQFF. V and J are TRBV7-6 and TRBJ2-1, with 10 positions matching TRBD1. The CDR3 loop spans 18 amino acids. Germline-derived CDR1 and CDR2 are SGHVS and FNYEAQ. V shed 0 bases and J 2 bases; nucleotides not matched to a gene: 7. Looking up the rest from reference TRBV7-6 and TRBJ2-1 gives the full variable domain: GAGVSQSPRYKVTKRGQDVALRCDPISGHVSLYWYRQALGQGPEFLTYFNYEAQQDKSGLPNDRFSAERPEGSISTLTIQRTEQRDSAMYRCASSLAIYGQGAYNEQFFGPGTRLTVL.